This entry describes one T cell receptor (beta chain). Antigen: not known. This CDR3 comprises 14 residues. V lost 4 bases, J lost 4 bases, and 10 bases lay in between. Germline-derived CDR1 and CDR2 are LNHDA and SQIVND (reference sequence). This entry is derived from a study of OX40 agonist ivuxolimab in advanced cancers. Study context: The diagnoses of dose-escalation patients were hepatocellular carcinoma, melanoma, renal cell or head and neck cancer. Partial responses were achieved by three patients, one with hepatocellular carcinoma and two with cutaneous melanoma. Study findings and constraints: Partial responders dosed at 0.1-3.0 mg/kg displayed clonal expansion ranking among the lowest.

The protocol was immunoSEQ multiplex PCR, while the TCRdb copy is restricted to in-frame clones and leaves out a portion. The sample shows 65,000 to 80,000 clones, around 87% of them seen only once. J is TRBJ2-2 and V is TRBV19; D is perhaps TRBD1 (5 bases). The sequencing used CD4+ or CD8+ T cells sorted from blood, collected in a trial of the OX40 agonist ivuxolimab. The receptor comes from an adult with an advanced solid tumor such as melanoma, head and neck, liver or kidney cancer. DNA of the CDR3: TGTGCCAGTAGTACGACAGAATTCACCGGGGAGCTGTTTTTT. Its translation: CASSTTEFTGELFF.